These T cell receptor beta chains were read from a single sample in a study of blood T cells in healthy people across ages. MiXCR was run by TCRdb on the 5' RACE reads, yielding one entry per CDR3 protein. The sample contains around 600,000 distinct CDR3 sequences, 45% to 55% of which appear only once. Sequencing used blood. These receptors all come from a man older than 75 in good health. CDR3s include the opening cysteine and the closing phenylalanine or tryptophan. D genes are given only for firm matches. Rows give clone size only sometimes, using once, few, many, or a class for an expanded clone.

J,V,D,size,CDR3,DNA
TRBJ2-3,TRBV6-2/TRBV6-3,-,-,CASSYFVGATDTQYF,TGTGCCAGCAGTTACTTTGTCGGTGCGACAGATACGCAGTATTTT
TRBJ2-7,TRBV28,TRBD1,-,CASSFHLRDRGSYEQYF,TGTGCCAGCAGTTTCCATCTAAGGGACAGGGGCTCCTACGAGCAGTACTTC
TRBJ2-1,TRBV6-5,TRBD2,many,CASSRGEAGARGEQFF,TGTGCCAGCAGTAGGGGTGAAGCGGGAGCCCGAGGTGAGCAGTTCTTC
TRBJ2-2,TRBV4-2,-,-,CASSQQDGLNTGELFF,TGTGCCAGCAGCCAACAAGATGGTCTGAACACCGGGGAGCTGTTTTTT
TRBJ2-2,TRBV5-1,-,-,CASSDDQGTYTGELFF,TGCGCCAGCAGCGATGATCAGGGGACTTACACCGGGGAGCTGTTTTTT
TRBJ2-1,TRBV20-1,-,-,CSARYGGAGNEQFF,TGCAGTGCTAGATACGGGGGAGCTGGGAATGAGCAGTTCTTC
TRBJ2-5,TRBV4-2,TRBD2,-,CASSQGTSGTGEQYF,TGTGCCAGCAGCCAAGGGACTAGCGGGACCGGGGAGCAGTACTTC
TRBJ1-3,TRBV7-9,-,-,CASSFRAQVISGNTIYF,TGTGCCAGCAGCTTTCGGGCCCAGGTGATCTCTGGAAACACCATATATTTT
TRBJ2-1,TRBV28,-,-,CASTPLLAPSPYNEQFF,TGTGCCAGCACCCCCTTGTTAGCTCCCTCCCCCTACAATGAGCAGTTCTTC
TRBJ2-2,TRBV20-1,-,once,CSARSRGVAGELFF,TGCAGTGCTAGATCCAGGGGTGTAGCCGGGGAGCTGTTTTTT
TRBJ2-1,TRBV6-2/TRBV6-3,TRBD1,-,CVSMGPGQGRDNEQFF,TGTGTCAGCATGGGACCGGGACAGGGTAGGGACAATGAGCAGTTCTTC
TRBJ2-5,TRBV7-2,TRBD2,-,CASSLGTSVQETQYF,TGTGCCAGCAGCTTAGGTACTAGCGTCCAAGAGACCCAGTACTTC
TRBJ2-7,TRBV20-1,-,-,CRCQEGGSYEQYF,TGCAGGTGCCAGGAGGGCGGCTCCTACGAGCAGTACTTC
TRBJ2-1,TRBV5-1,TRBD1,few,CASSHGTAGNEQFF,TGCGCCAGCAGCCACGGGACAGCTGGGAATGAGCAGTTCTTC
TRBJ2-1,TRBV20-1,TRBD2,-,CSARDGSGGRNEQFF,TGCAGTGCTAGAGATGGGTCTGGCGGGAGGAATGAGCAGTTCTTC
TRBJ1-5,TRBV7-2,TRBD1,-,CASSLATGGLNQPQHF,TGTGCCAGCAGCTTAGCCACAGGGGGTCTCAATCAGCCCCAGCATTTT
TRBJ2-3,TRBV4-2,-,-,CASSQDASSRTDTQYF,TGTGCCAGCAGCCAAGATGCTAGCAGTCGCACAGATACGCAGTATTTT
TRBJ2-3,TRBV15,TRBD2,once,CATSRDPGGSEDTQYF,TGTGCCACCAGCAGAGATCCTGGCGGGAGCGAAGATACGCAGTATTTT
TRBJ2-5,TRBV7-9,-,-,CASSLGAYQETQYF,TGTGCCAGCAGCTTAGGGGCGTACCAAGAGACCCAGTACTTC
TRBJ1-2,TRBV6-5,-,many,CASGLGPHYGYTF,TGTGCCAGCGGACTCGGCCCTCACTATGGCTACACCTTC
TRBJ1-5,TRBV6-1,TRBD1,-,CASSARDRGPILGNQPQHF,TGTGCCAGCAGTGCCCGGGACAGGGGCCCCATTCTCGGCAATCAGCCCCAGCATTTT
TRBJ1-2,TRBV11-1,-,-,CASTPLRGNYGYTF,TGTGCCAGCACTCCCCTCCGGGGGAACTATGGCTACACCTTC
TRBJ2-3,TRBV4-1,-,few,CASSQDPWASHRTTDTQYF,TGCGCCAGCAGCCAAGATCCGTGGGCTTCCCACAGGACCACAGATACGCAGTATTTT
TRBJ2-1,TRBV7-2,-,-,CASSLVSVGYNEQFF,TGTGCCAGCAGCTTAGTTAGCGTGGGGTACAATGAGCAGTTCTTC
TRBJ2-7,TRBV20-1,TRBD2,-,CSASGGGYEQYF,TGCAGTGCAAGCGGGGGGGGCTACGAGCAGTACTTC
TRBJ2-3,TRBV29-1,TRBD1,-,CSVRDRGRTDTQYF,TGCAGCGTTAGGGACAGGGGGCGAACAGATACGCAGTATTTT
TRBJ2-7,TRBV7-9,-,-,CASSSHLEQYF,TGTGCCAGCAGCTCCCACCTGGAGCAGTACTTC
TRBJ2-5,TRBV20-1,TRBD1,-,CSAGQGGQTQYF,TGCAGTGCTGGACAGGGTGGACAGACCCAGTACTTC
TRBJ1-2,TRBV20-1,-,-,CSASLSYGYTF,TGCAGTGCTAGTTTGAGCTATGGCTACACCTTC
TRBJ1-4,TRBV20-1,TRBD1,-,CSARPGTDNEKLFF,TGCAGTGCTAGACCCGGGACAGATAATGAAAAACTGTTTTTT
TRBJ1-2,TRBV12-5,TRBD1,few,CASVWDRGFFGYTF,TGTGCTAGTGTCTGGGACAGGGGATTCTTTGGCTACACCTTC
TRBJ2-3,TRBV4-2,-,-,CASSQGTGGPTDTQYF,TGTGCCAGCAGCCAAGGAACGGGGGGCCCCACAGATACGCAGTATTTT
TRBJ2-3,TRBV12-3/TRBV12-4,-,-,CASSFLTRDTQYF,TGTGCCAGCAGTTTTCTTACTAGAGATACGCAGTATTTT
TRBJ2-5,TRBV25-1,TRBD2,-,CASSEPGTSGFQTQYF,TGTGCCAGCAGTGAGCCCGGGACTAGCGGGTTTCAGACCCAGTACTTC
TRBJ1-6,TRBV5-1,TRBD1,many,CASSLGDRNSPLHF,TGTGCCAGCAGTTTGGGGGACAGGAATTCACCCCTCCACTTT
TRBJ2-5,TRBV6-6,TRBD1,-,CARSLTTGGRRETQYF,TGTGCCCGCAGTTTAACGACAGGGGGCCGGCGAGAGACCCAGTACTTC
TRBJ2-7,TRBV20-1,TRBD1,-,CSATKQGGEQYF,TGCAGTGCTACCAAACAGGGGGGCGAGCAGTACTTC
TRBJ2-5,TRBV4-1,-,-,CASSQESVRGPGGDEQYF,TGCGCCAGCAGCCAAGAATCGGTCAGGGGGCCGGGAGGCGATGAGCAGTACTTC
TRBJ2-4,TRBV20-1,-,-,CSAPFRSFNNIQYF,TGCAGTGCCCCCTTTCGGTCGTTTAATAACATTCAGTACTTC
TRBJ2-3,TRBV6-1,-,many,CASNAATDLSTDTQYF,TGTGCCAGCAATGCAGCGACAGACCTTAGCACAGATACGCAGTATTTT
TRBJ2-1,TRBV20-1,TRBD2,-,CSAVARLANEQFF,TGCAGTGCTGTAGCGCGACTAGCGAATGAGCAGTTCTTC
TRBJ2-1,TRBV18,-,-,CASSPSPGGHYNEQFF,TGTGCCAGCTCACCCTCTCCGGGGGGACATTACAATGAGCAGTTCTTC
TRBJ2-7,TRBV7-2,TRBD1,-,CASSKDRPTYEQYF,TGTGCCAGCAGCAAGGACAGGCCAACCTACGAGCAGTACTTC
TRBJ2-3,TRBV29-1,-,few,CSVELGDTQYF,TGCAGCGTTGAGTTGGGGGATACGCAGTATTTT
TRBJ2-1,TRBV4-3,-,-,CASSQDVGRGRRNEQFF,TGCGCCAGCAGCCAAGATGTGGGACGGGGGCGCAGGAATGAGCAGTTCTTC
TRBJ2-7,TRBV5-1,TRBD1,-,CASGPGQLQPSYEQYF,TGCGCCAGCGGCCCGGGACAGCTTCAACCTTCCTACGAGCAGTACTTC
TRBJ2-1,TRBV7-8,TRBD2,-,CASASGGGKGEQFF,TGTGCCAGCGCCTCGGGAGGAGGGAAGGGTGAGCAGTTCTTC
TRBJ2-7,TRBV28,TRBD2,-,CASSPPGGVNEQYF,TGTGCCAGCAGTCCGCCGGGGGGGGTAAACGAGCAGTACTTC
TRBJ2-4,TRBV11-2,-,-,CASSLVTDVGIQYF,TGTGCCAGCAGCTTGGTTACAGATGTTGGCATTCAGTACTTC
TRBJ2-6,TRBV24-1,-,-,CAAQRAGANVLTF,TGTGCCGCCCAGCGGGCTGGGGCCAACGTCCTGACTTTC
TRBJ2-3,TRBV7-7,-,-,CASSRSLGTDTQYF,TGTGCTAGCAGTCGTAGCTTGGGCACAGATACGCAGTATTTT
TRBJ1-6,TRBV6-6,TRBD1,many,CASSYAGQGYSPLHF,TGTGCCAGCAGTTACGCGGGACAGGGTTATTCACCCCTCCACTTT
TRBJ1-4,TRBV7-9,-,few,CASSNRGTATNEKLFF,TGTGCCAGCAGCAATCGGGGGACTGCAACTAATGAAAAACTGTTTTTT
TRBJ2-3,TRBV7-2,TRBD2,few,CASSWTSSLGDTQYF,TGTGCCAGCAGCTGGACTAGCTCCTTGGGAGATACGCAGTATTTT
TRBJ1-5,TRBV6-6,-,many,CASSYSAGDVGNQPQHF,TGTGCCAGCAGTTACTCGGCAGGGGACGTTGGCAATCAGCCCCAGCATTTT